One and the same sample provided the 14 T cell receptor beta chains below, sequenced in a study of shared clonotypes between healthy human individuals. The repertoire was sequenced with immunoSEQ multiplex PCR; TCRdb's copy has only in-frame clones and lacks some. The sample has approximately 500,000 clones, 90% to 96% seen once. Sequencing input: naive CD4+ T cells sorted from blood. Subset here: CD45RA+ positively selected. These receptors all come from a woman aged 25-40 years in good health.

The chain links TRBV27 to TRBJ2-1; TRBD2 agrees at 9 bases. The CDR3 is made up of 19 amino acids. The trim removed 8 bases at V and 7 bases at J, leaving 24 bases unmatched. Germline V gene data show CDR1 as MNHEY and CDR2 as SMNVEV (reference sequence). The DNA of the CDR3 is TGTGCCAGCTCCCTCGGACTAAAGGGAGCGGGAGGCCCTCGGAATGAGCAGTTCTTC. Translation: CASSLGLKGAGGPRNEQFF.

The J gene is TRBJ2-4, the V gene TRBV6-5; maybe TRBD1 (5 bases). V was clipped by 2 bases and J by 8 bases, with 13 bases between them. The CDR3 consists of 14 residues. In germline, CDR1 is MNHEY, CDR2 SVGAGI. The CDR3 loop reads CASSYEPGFYIQYF. DNA for the CDR3: TGTGCCAGCAGTTACGAACCAGGGTTCTACATTCAGTACTTC.

The CDR3 reads CASADSAFF. The DNA of the CDR3 is TGTGCCAGCGCCGATTCGGCTTTCTTT. This rearrangement joins TRBV5-8 to TRBJ1-1; D ambiguous. Between the trimmed V and J ends, which lost 7 bases and 11 bases, there was a span of 9 bases. This CDR3 is 9 amino acids long. Germline values: CDR1 SGHTS, CDR2 YDEGEE. Supplemented by reference TRBV5-8 and TRBJ1-1, the full variable domain reads EAGVTQSPTHLIKTRGQQATLRCSPISGHTSVYWYQQALGLGLQFLLWYDEGEERNRGNFPPRFSGRQFPNYSSELNVNALELEDSALYLCASADSAFFGQGTRLTVV.

For the CDR3, the DNA is TGTGCCAGCAGCTTTGGGTCCGAAGGTAGAGGTACGCAGTATTTT. It specifies CASSFGSEGRGTQYF. The rearrangement links TRBV7-9 to TRBJ2-3; D gene unclear. The V end lost 3 bases, the J end lost 8 bases, and 18 bases lay between the germline ends. Germline CDR1 SEHNR, CDR2 FQNEAQ (reference sequence). The CDR3 runs 15 residues. The variable domain in full, completed from reference TRBV7-9 and TRBJ2-3, reads DTGVSQNPRHKITKRGQNVTFRCDPISEHNRLYWYRQTLGQGPEFLTYFQNEAQLEKSRLLSDRFSAERPKGSFSTLEIQRTEQGDSAMYLCASSFGSEGRGTQYFGPGTRLTVL.

The genes are TRBV5-4 and TRBJ1-1; 8 bases fit TRBD1. CDR3 length: 15 amino acids. Germline assignment: CDR1 SGHNT and CDR2 YYREEE (reference sequence). Losses at the gene ends were 3 bases for V and 4 bases for J; bases not matched to a gene: 8. The CDR3 sequence: CASSSGGPRSTEAFF. Written as DNA, the CDR3 is TGTGCCAGCAGCTCAGGGGGCCCGAGGAGCACTGAAGCTTTCTTT. Filled out from reference TRBV5-4 and TRBJ1-1, the complete variable domain reads ETGVTQSPTHLIKTRGQQVTLRCSSQSGHNTVSWYQQALGQGPQFIFQYYREEENGRGNFPPRFSGLQFPNYSSELNVNALELDDSALYLCASSSGGPRSTEAFFGQGTRLTVV.

The count of this clone is one. The chain couples TRBV28 to TRBJ2-3; the D is unclear. V shed 10 bases and J shed 0 bases, with 17 bases lying between them. The CDR3 is made up of 15 amino acids. The germline V gene encodes CDR1 MDHEN and CDR2 SYDVKM. The CDR3 loop reads CATVDGATSTDTQYF. In DNA form, the CDR3 reads TGTGCCACCGTGGACGGAGCAACTAGCACAGATACGCAGTATTTT.

The V call is TRBV7-7, the J call TRBJ2-5; weak D call: TRBD1 (8 bases). The CDR3 contains 16 residues. V lost 4 bases and J 2 bases, leaving 17 bases between the germline ends. The germline CDR1 and CDR2 sequences are SSHAT and FNYEAQ (reference sequence). CDR3 amino acids: CASSSGQGGRQETQYF. DNA of the CDR3: TGTGCCAGCAGCTCAGGACAGGGAGGGAGGCAAGAGACCCAGTACTTC. The complete variable domain, with remaining parts taken from reference TRBV7-7 and TRBJ2-5, reads GAGVSQSPRYKVTKRGQDVTLRCDPISSHATLYWYQQALGQGPEFLTYFNYEAQPDKSGLPSDRFSAERPEGSISTLTIQRTEQRDSAMYRCASSSGQGGRQETQYFGPGTRLLVL.

This clone is a singleton in its sample. The rearrangement links TRBV28 to TRBJ2-7; D is uncertain. The V gene's germline CDR1 is MDHEN and CDR2 SYDVKM. V gave up 3 bases and J gave up 2 bases, with 8 bases separating them. This CDR3 comprises 13 residues. CDR3 coding DNA: TGTGCCAGCAGTTTCACTCCTACCTACGAGCAGTACTTC. It yields the protein CASSFTPTYEQYF. The variable domain in full, with the rest retrieved from reference TRBV28 and TRBJ2-7, is DVKVTQSSRYLVKRTGEKVFLECVQDMDHENMFWYRQDPGLGLRLIYFSYDVKMKEKGDIPEGYSVSREKKERFSLILESASTNQTSMYLCASSFTPTYEQYFGPGTRLTVT.

The chain is built from TRBV18 and TRBJ1-1; a weak D match, TRBD1 (5 bases). With 2 bases removed from V and 4 bases from J, the gap between germline ends came to 11 bases. This CDR3 comprises 14 residues. Germline CDR1 and CDR2: KGHSH and LQKENI. CDR3 protein: CASSPGTWGTEAFF. DNA for the CDR3: TGTGCCAGCTCACCAGGGACTTGGGGCACTGAAGCTTTCTTT.

The V gene is TRBV15, the J gene TRBJ2-5, with 14 bases that match TRBD2. J was trimmed by 5 bases and V by 3 bases; bases with no gene match: 14. The CDR3 spans 19 residues. Germline assignment: CDR1 LNHNV and CDR2 YYDKDF (reference sequence). Written as DNA, the CDR3 is TGTGCCACCAGCAGTCCCCTACCCGGACTAGCGGGAGGACGGGAGACCCAGTACTTC. As protein: CATSSPLPGLAGGRETQYF.

The gene calls are TRBV25-1 and TRBJ2-3; D is perhaps TRBD1 (6 bases). This CDR3 is built from 15 residues. V was trimmed by 6 bases and J by 6 bases, leaving 19 bases between them. Germline CDR1 is MGHDK and CDR2 is SYGVNS. CDR3: CASSRRQAKGDTQYF. The CDR3 nucleotides read TGTGCCAGCAGCCGCCGACAGGCCAAGGGGGATACGCAGTATTTT.

The gene calls are TRBV5-3 and TRBJ2-3; the match to TRBD1 covers 7 bases. TRBV5-3 is placed among ORFs of uncertain function. The trim removed 3 bases at V and 3 bases at J, leaving 13 bases unmatched. The CDR3 covers 17 residues. CDR3 DNA sequence: TGTGCCAGAAGCTCGGGCCGTAGACAGGGCGGAACAGATACGCAGTATTTT. The encoded protein is CARSSGRRQGGTDTQYF.

The gene calls are TRBV11-2 and TRBJ1-1; 12 bases agree with TRBD1. This CDR3 contains 18 residues. CDR1 and CDR2 from the germline V gene are SGHAT and FQNNGV. The junction had 11 bases not matched to a gene; V was cut back by 6 bases and J by 0 bases. Here the CDR3 DNA reads TGTGCCAGCAGAGAGGGACAGGGGGCGTTCTCCCTGAACACTGAAGCTTTCTTT. Translating it yields CASREGQGAFSLNTEAFF.

The rearrangement links TRBV6-5 to TRBJ2-2, with 10 bases fitting TRBD2. Per the germline V gene, CDR1 is MNHEY and CDR2 is SVGAGI. The CDR3 is 15 amino acids. V dropped 5 bases and J dropped 4; count of bases not matched to a gene: 4. In nucleotides, the CDR3 is TGTGCCAGCAGTCCTAGCGGGAGCGGCACCGGGGAGCTGTTTTTT. Amino acid sequence: CASSPSGSGTGELFF.